Given below is one T cell receptor beta chain in context. V gave up 6 bases and J gave up 3 bases, with 15 bases separating them. Germline V lookup: CDR1 SGHAT, CDR2 FQNNGV. The CDR3 has 14 amino acids. This entry comes from a study of shared T cell receptors in the human thymus. Only in-frame clones appear in the TCRdb table, and some are missing; sequencing was by immunoSEQ multiplex PCR. In the table there are over 650,000 clones, approximately 87% of which are singletons. These sequences were also reported in another study, on human thymus T cells. That source notes: Donation was from healthy Finnish infants who were having corrective surgery that addressed congenital heart defects. The thymus tissue came from resections taken during corrective heart surgery.

The receptor comes from a boy in the first two years of life with a congenital heart defect. The sequenced sample consisted of thymocytes. The chain couples TRBV11-2 to TRBJ2-7, with a tentative D call TRBD2 (6 bases). The CDR3 spells CASRPRGGNYEQYF. In DNA form, the CDR3 reads TGTGCCAGCAGACCCCGCGGCGGGAACTACGAGCAGTACTTC.